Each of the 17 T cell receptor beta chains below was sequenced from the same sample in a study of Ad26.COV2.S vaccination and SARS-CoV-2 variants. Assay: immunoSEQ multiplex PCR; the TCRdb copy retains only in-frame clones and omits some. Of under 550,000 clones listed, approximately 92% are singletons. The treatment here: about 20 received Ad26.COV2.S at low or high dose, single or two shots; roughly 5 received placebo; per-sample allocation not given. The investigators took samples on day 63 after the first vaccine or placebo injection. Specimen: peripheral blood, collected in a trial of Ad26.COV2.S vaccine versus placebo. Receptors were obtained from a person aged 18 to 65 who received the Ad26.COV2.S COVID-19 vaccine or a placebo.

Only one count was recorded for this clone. This chain's CDR3 is CASSHGETQYF. CDR3 bases: TGCGCCAGCAGCCATGGAGAGACCCAGTACTTC. The chain carries TRBV4-1 and TRBJ2-5; D call uncertain. V shed 3 bases and J shed 4 bases, with 3 bases lying between them. Germline V lookup: CDR1 MGHRA, CDR2 YSYEKL. The CDR3 is made up of 11 amino acids.

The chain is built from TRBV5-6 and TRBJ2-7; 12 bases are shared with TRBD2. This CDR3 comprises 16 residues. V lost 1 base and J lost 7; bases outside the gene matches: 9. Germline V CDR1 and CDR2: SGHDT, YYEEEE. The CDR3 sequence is CASSLRPSGRAREQYF. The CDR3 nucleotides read TGTGCCAGCAGCTTGAGGCCTAGCGGGAGGGCGCGGGAGCAGTACTTC.

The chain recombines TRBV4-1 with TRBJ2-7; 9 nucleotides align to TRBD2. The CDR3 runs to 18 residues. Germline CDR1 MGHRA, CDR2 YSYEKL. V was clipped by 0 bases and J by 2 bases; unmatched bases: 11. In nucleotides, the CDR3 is TGCGCCAGCAGCCAAGATCAAGCTAGCGGGATTGCCACCTACGAGCAGTACTTC. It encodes CASSQDQASGIATYEQYF.

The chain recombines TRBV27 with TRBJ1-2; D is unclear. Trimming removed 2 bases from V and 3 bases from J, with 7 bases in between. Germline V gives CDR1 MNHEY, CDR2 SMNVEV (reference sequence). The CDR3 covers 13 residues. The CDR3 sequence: CASSLAPHYGYTF. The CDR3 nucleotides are TGTGCCAGCAGTTTAGCCCCACACTATGGCTACACCTTC.

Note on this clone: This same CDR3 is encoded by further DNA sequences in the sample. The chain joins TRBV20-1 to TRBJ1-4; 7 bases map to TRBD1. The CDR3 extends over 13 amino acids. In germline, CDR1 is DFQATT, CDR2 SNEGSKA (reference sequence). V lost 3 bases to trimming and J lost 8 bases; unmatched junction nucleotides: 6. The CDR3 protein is CSASRQGGEKLFF. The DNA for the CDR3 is TGCAGTGCTAGTAGACAGGGAGGGGAAAAACTGTTTTTT.

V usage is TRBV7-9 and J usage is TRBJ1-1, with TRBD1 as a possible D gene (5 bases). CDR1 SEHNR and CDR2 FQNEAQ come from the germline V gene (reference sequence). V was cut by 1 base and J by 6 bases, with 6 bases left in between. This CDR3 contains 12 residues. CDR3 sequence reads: CASSLVGAEAFF. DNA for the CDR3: TGTGCCAGCAGCTTAGTAGGGGCTGAAGCTTTCTTT.

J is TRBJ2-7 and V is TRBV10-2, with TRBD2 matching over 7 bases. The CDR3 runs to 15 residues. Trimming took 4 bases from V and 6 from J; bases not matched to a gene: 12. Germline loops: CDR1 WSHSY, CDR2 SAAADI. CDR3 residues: CASSADGAGIREQYF. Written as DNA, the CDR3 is TGCGCCAGCAGTGCAGATGGAGCGGGAATCCGCGAGCAGTACTTC.

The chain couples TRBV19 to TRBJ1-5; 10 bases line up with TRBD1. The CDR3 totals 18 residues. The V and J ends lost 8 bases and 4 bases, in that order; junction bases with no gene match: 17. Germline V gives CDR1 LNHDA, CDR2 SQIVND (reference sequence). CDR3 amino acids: CASSGQGVAMVLNQPQHF. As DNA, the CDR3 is TGTGCCAGTTCAGGACAGGGGGTGGCAATGGTACTTAATCAGCCCCAGCATTTT.

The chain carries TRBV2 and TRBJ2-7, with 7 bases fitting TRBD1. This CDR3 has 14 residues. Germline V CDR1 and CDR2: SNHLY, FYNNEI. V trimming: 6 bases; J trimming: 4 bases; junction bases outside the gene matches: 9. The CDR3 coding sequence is TGTGCCAGCAGCCAACCGGGACAGCCTTACGAGCAGTACTTC. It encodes CASSQPGQPYEQYF. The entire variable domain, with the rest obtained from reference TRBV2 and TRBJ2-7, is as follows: EPEVTQTPSHQVTQMGQEVILRCVPISNHLYFYWYRQILGQKVEFLVSFYNNEISEKSEIFDDQFSVERPDGSNFTLKIRSTKLEDSAMYFCASSQPGQPYEQYFGPGTRLTVT.

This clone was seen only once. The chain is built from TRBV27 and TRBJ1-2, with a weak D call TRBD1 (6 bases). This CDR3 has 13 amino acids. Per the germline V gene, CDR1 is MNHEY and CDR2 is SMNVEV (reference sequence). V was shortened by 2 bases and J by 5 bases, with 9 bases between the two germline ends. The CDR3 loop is CASSLTGFYGYTF. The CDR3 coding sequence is TGTGCCAGCAGTTTAACAGGGTTTTATGGCTACACCTTC.

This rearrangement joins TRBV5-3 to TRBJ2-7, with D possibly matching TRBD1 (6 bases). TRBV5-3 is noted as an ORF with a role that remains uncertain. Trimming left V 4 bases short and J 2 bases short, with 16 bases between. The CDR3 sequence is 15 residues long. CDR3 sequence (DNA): TGTGCCAGAAGCACAAGGGGGACCGAAACCTACGAGCAGTACTTC. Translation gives CARSTRGTETYEQYF.

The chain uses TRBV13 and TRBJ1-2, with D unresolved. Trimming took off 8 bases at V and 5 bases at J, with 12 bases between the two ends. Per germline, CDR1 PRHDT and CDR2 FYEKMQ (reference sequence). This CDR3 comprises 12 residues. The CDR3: CASGLPWYGYTF. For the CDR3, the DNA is TGTGCCAGCGGGCTGCCATGGTATGGCTACACCTTC.

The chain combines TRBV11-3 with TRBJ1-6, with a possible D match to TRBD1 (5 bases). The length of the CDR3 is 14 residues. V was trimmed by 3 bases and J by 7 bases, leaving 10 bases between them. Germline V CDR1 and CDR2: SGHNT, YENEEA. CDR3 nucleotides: TGTGCCAGCAGCTTGGGCAGGGTAAATTCACCCCTCCACTTT. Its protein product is CASSLGRVNSPLHF. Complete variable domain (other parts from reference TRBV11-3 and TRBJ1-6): EAGVVQSPRYKIIEKKQPVAFWCNPISGHNTLYWYLQNLGQGPELLIRYENEEAVDDSQLPKDRFSAERLKGVDSTLKIQPAELGDSAVYLCASSLGRVNSPLHFGNGTRLTVT.

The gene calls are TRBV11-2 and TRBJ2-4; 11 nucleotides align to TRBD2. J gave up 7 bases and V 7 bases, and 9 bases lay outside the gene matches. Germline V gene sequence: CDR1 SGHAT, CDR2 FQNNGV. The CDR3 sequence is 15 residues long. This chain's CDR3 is CASNPLAGGRNIQYF. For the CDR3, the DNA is TGTGCCAGCAACCCATTAGCGGGAGGGCGGAACATTCAGTACTTC.

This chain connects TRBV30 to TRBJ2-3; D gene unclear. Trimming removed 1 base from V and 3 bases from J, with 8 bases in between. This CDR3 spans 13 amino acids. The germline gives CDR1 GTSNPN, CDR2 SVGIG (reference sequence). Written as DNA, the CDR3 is TGTGCCTGGAGTGCTTTCAGAACAGATACGCAGTATTTT. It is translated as CAWSAFRTDTQYF.

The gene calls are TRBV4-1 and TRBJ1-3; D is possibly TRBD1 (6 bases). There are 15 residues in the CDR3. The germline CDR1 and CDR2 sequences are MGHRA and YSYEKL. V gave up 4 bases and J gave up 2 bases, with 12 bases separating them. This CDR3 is CASSRREGAGNTIYF. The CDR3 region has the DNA TGCGCCAGCAGCCGCCGCGAGGGGGCTGGAAACACCATATATTTT.

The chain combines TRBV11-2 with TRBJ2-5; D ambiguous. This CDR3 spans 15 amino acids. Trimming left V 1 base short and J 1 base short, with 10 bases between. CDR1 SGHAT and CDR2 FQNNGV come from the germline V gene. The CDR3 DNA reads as TGTGCCAGCAGCTTAGTCGCGGTGAGCCAAGAGACCCAGTACTTC. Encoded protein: CASSLVAVSQETQYF.